The T cell receptor (beta chain) under discussion was sequenced for a study of human thymus T cells. Study-wide findings and caveats: In unrelated individuals, thymic repertoires overlapped highly, according to related research. An apparent bias in V and J gene usage was seen in thymic and blood repertoires.

Germline V gene lookup returns CDR1 SGHTA and CDR2 FQGNSA. The length of the CDR3 is 15 residues. V was clipped by 5 bases and J by 7 bases; unmatched bases: 8. Thymus specimens were resections from corrective heart surgery. Profiled with immunoSEQ multiplex PCR; TCRdb holds only in-frame clones, not every one. The table records about 120,000 clones, around 94% of them present only once. For this clone: Its target is unknown.

The TCR comes from a boy in the first two years of life with a congenital heart defect but otherwise immunologically healthy. The sequencing sample was made of thymus tissue. The genes are TRBV7-2 and TRBJ1-6, with 7 bases fitting TRBD1. CDR3 coding DNA: TGTGCCAGCAGCACAAGAGGGACAGCAAATTCACCCCTCCACTTT. Translation: CASSTRGTANSPLHF.